Shown below are 30 T cell receptor beta chains from a single sample sequenced in a study of blood T cell repertoires in COVID-19. Using immunoSEQ multiplex PCR, the repertoire was profiled, and TCRdb retains in-frame clones only, with some absent. The sample records roughly 440,000 clones, approximately 90% being singletons. Specimen: peripheral blood. The receptors come from a woman in her forties or fifties with COVID-19, enrolled during active disease.

The table lists this clone with a count of one. The CDR3 DNA follows: TGCGCCAGCAGTCAAAAGGACAGGGAAAAGGGGCCAGGGGTCATTCAGTACTTC. It specifies CASSQKDREKGPGVIQYF. The V gene is TRBV23-1, the J gene TRBJ2-4, with 8 bases fitting TRBD1. TRBV23-1 is an open reading frame, and its role is uncertain. V lost 2 bases and J lost 9; bases outside the gene matches: 18. The length of the CDR3 is 18 residues.

This sequence joins TRBV6-5 and TRBJ2-3, with no clear D. In germline, CDR1 is MNHEY, CDR2 SVGAGI. CDR3 length: 12 residues. Trimming pared 5 bases from V and 1 base from J, leaving 4 bases between. DNA for the CDR3: TGTGCCAGCAGTCTTGGCACAGATACGCAGTATTTT. Translation: CASSLGTDTQYF.

This sequence joins TRBV9 and TRBJ2-3; 9 positions agree with TRBD1. Germline CDR1 and CDR2: SGDLS and YYNGEE. The CDR3 runs to 16 residues. Trimming took 4 bases from V and 2 from J; bases not matched to a gene: 8. The CDR3 spells CASSTRGDRVTDTQYF. CDR3 DNA: TGTGCCAGCAGCACCCGGGGGGACAGGGTCACAGATACGCAGTATTTT. The full variable domain, rest sourced from reference TRBV9 and TRBJ2-3, is DSGVTQTPKHLITATGQRVTLRCSPRSGDLSVYWYQQSLDQGLQFLIQYYNGEERAKGNILERFSAQQFPDLHSELNLSSLELGDSALYFCASSTRGDRVTDTQYFGPGTRLTVL.

The chain couples TRBV7-6 to TRBJ1-1; 9 bases are shared with TRBD1. The CDR3 has 14 amino acids. Germline CDR1 reads SGHVS; CDR2 reads FNYEAQ. Trimming removed 5 bases from V and 3 bases from J; junction bases left unmatched: 4. CDR3 in amino acids: CASSKRTGDTEAFF. CDR3 nucleotides: TGTGCCAGCAGCAAACGGACAGGGGACACTGAAGCTTTCTTT. Full variable domain (remainder filled in from reference TRBV7-6 and TRBJ1-1): GAGVSQSPRYKVTKRGQDVALRCDPISGHVSLYWYRQALGQGPEFLTYFNYEAQQDKSGLPNDRFSAERPEGSISTLTIQRTEQRDSAMYRCASSKRTGDTEAFFGQGTRLTVV.

V gene TRBV10-1 combines with J gene TRBJ1-3; the D is unclear. The CDR3 is 13 residues long. Germline assignment: CDR1 WNHNN and CDR2 SYGVQD (reference sequence). Trimming removed 7 bases from V and 2 bases from J, with 9 bases in between. This CDR3 is CASNGGPGNTIYF. In nucleotides, the CDR3 is TGCGCCAGCAACGGAGGGCCTGGAAACACCATATATTTT.

J is TRBJ2-1 and V is TRBV15, with D hard to call. CDR1 and CDR2 (germline): LNHNV, YYDKDF (reference sequence). The ends were cut back, 1 base at V and 9 bases at J, with 4 bases in the middle. The CDR3 has 11 amino acids. CDR3 sequence (DNA): TGTGCCACCAGCAGAGCGGGTGAGCAGTTCTTC. This sequence encodes CATSRAGEQFF.

V is TRBV9 and J is TRBJ2-1; weak D call: TRBD2 (5 bases). The CDR3 has 12 residues. From germline, CDR1 is SGDLS and CDR2 YYNGEE. Trimming took 2 bases from V and 7 from J, leaving 7 bases between them. CDR3 nucleotide sequence: TGTGCCAGCAGCGTGACGGGGAATGAGCAGTTCTTC. The encoded protein is CASSVTGNEQFF.

V gene TRBV15 combines with J gene TRBJ2-7; D is possibly TRBD1 (5 bases). The CDR3 consists of 14 residues. CDR1 and CDR2 from the germline V gene are LNHNV and YYDKDF (reference sequence). Trimming removed 5 bases from V and 2 bases from J, with 13 bases in between. CDR3: CATSLTGYTYEQYF. The DNA for the CDR3 is TGTGCCACCAGCCTCACAGGTTATACCTACGAGCAGTACTTC.

The chain recombines TRBV30 with TRBJ1-3, with TRBD1 matching over 10 bases. The CDR3 runs to 14 residues. Trimming removed 0 bases from V and 5 bases from J; junction bases left unmatched: 1. CDR1 and CDR2 (germline): GTSNPN, SVGIG (reference sequence). The chain's CDR3 is CAWSVTGGRNTIYF. CDR3 nucleotide sequence: TGTGCCTGGAGTGTGACAGGGGGCCGAAACACCATATATTTT.

The chain is built from TRBV5-1 and TRBJ1-6; 8 bases align to TRBD1. This CDR3 is 14 amino acids long. Germline values: CDR1 SGHRS, CDR2 YFSETQ. The V and J ends lost 5 bases and 7 bases, in that order; junction bases with no gene match: 5. CDR3 residues: CASRQTGDNSPLHF. CDR3 nucleotides: TGCGCCAGCAGGCAGACAGGGGACAATTCACCCCTCCACTTT.

The chain recombines TRBV5-5 with TRBJ2-1; weak D call: TRBD1 (5 bases). V lost 2 bases to trimming and J lost 4 bases, with 13 bases between them. Germline assignment: CDR1 SGHKS and CDR2 YYEKEE (reference sequence). The CDR3 spans 15 residues. CDR3 in DNA: TGTGCCAGCAGCTTACGGACATCCACATACAATGAGCAGTTCTTC. Translating gives CASSLRTSTYNEQFF.

V usage is TRBV7-2 and J usage is TRBJ1-4; TRBD1 aligns across 8 bases. The germline CDR1 and CDR2 sequences are SGHTA and FQGNSA. Germline trimming cut 1 base from V and 8 bases from J; bases unmatched to any gene: 6. The CDR3 extends over 15 amino acids. In DNA form, the CDR3 reads TGTGCCAGCAGCTTAGGGACAGGGCCTCGCGAAAAACTGTTTTTT. This gives the protein CASSLGTGPREKLFF.

The J gene is TRBJ1-2, the V gene TRBV11-2; 7 bases are a match to TRBD1. Germline V gives CDR1 SGHAT, CDR2 FQNNGV. This CDR3 comprises 14 residues. J lost 4 bases, V lost 1 base, and 3 bases had no gene match. The chain's CDR3 is CASSLVGTAYGYTF. The DNA of the CDR3 is TGTGCCAGCAGCTTAGTAGGGACAGCCTATGGCTACACCTTC.

The CDR3 protein is CASSGASGGVTGELFF. CDR3 nucleotide sequence: TGTGCCAGCAGTGGGGCTAGCGGGGGTGTCACCGGGGAGCTGTTTTTT. The V call is TRBV2, the J call TRBJ2-2, with 10 bases identical to TRBD2. Germline loops: CDR1 SNHLY, CDR2 FYNNEI. The CDR3 length is 16 residues. With V trimmed by 4 bases and J by 4 bases, 6 bases remained unmatched.

At least ten counts were recorded for this clone. The same CDR3 is also encoded by other DNA sequences in this sample. The CDR3 bases are TGCGCCAGCAGCCCGGGTGTCGATTCACCCCTCCACTTT. It codes for CASSPGVDSPLHF. The chain carries TRBV5-1 and TRBJ1-6; no definite D call. Trimming removed 4 bases at V and 8 bases at J, with 10 bases between. This CDR3 region has 13 residues. The germline gives CDR1 SGHRS, CDR2 YFSETQ.

V and J are TRBV18 and TRBJ1-3; D gene ambiguous. CDR1 and CDR2 from the germline V gene are KGHSH and LQKENI. With 0 bases removed from V and 4 bases from J, the gap between germline ends came to 10 bases. There are 15 residues in the CDR3. The CDR3 is CASSPPMTKGNTIYF. In nucleotides, the CDR3 is TGTGCCAGCTCACCACCGATGACAAAAGGAAACACCATATATTTT.

This clone came up once. V gene TRBV24-1 combines with J gene TRBJ2-3; 10 bases match TRBD2. Per germline, CDR1 KGHDR and CDR2 SFDVKD. With 3 bases clipped from V and 5 bases from J, the junction kept 10 bases outside the gene matches. The CDR3 extends over 17 amino acids. CDR3 nucleotides: TGTGCCACCAGTGATAGTACTAGCGGGGTCTTCAGAGATACGCAGTATTTT. Residues: CATSDSTSGVFRDTQYF.

V is TRBV18 and J is TRBJ2-3, with D possibly being TRBD2 (6 bases). Germline values: CDR1 KGHSH, CDR2 LQKENI. The CDR3 runs to 16 residues. Deletions cut 3 bases from V and 5 bases from J, with 18 bases between. The chain's CDR3 is CASSPSGEGRQDTQYF. The CDR3 DNA sequence: TGTGCCAGCTCACCTTCCGGAGAGGGGAGGCAAGATACGCAGTATTTT.

In its sample, this clone was seen a few times. The V gene is TRBV7-8, the J gene TRBJ2-3; D is perhaps TRBD2 (5 bases). The CDR3 covers 16 residues. V shed 1 base and J shed 4 bases, with 15 bases lying between them. Germline-derived CDR1 and CDR2 are SGHVS and FQNEAQ. Here the CDR3 reads CASSLVSGLSADTQYF. DNA of the CDR3: TGTGCCAGCAGCTTAGTATCGGGGTTAAGTGCAGATACGCAGTATTTT.

V and J are TRBV21-1 and TRBJ1-5; the table assigns TRBD1, which was not confirmed against the DNA. TRBV21-1 is classified as a pseudogene. This CDR3 is 15 amino acids long. The CDR3, as DNA: TGTGCCAGCAGCACATGGACAGGGTGGGATCAGCCCCAGCATTTT. Translated: CASSTWTGWDQPQHF.

The chain uses TRBV5-4 and TRBJ1-1, with 7 bases matching TRBD1. The CDR3 has 16 residues. Germline values: CDR1 SGHNT, CDR2 YYREEE (reference sequence). V gave up 3 bases and J gave up 4 bases; unmatched junction bases: 12. CDR3 nucleotides: TGTGCCAGCAGCTCCGGACAGGAATATAAGACCACTGAAGCTTTCTTT. Protein product: CASSSGQEYKTTEAFF.

The chain is built from TRBV3-1 (or the pseudogene TRBV3-2) and TRBJ2-2; maybe TRBD2 (6 bases). CDR1 and CDR2 (germline): LGHDT, YNNKEL (reference sequence). The V and J ends lost 8 bases and 4 bases respectively, with 20 bases between them. The CDR3 spans 16 residues. The CDR3 bases are TGTGCCAGCTTCCATACTTGGGGACTTGGCACCGGGGAGCTGTTTTTT. This gives the protein CASFHTWGLGTGELFF.

The chain combines TRBV6-5 with TRBJ1-3; D is uncertain. The CDR3 has 14 residues. Germline values: CDR1 MNHEY, CDR2 SVGAGI. The V end was cut by 3 bases, the J end by 4 bases, with 10 bases between. The CDR3 region is CASSYRQQGNTIYF. CDR3 coding DNA: TGTGCCAGCAGTTATCGTCAACAGGGAAACACCATATATTTT.

The rearrangement joins TRBV10-3 to TRBJ1-1, with 9 bases that match TRBD1. After removal of 2 bases from V and 4 bases from J, the junction contained 14 bases not matched to a gene. This CDR3 spans 18 amino acids. Germline V gene sequence: CDR1 ENHRY, CDR2 SYGVKD. This CDR3 reads CAISEPRDRVSLSTEAFF. The CDR3 region has the DNA TGTGCCATCAGTGAGCCCCGGGACAGGGTTTCCCTCTCCACTGAAGCTTTCTTT.

The rearrangement uses TRBV3-1 (or the pseudogene TRBV3-2) and TRBJ1-1, with a possible D match to TRBD1 (5 bases). V was shortened by 5 bases and J by 4 bases, with 17 bases between the two germline ends. This CDR3 region has 15 residues. Germline V CDR1 and CDR2: LGHDT, YNNKEL (reference sequence). The CDR3: CASSEGVQAGTEAFF. The CDR3 DNA follows: TGTGCCAGCAGCGAAGGGGTCCAGGCGGGCACTGAAGCTTTCTTT.

This chain joins TRBV13 and TRBJ2-1, with 8 bases fitting TRBD2. The CDR3 is made up of 18 amino acids. Per the germline V gene, CDR1 is PRHDT and CDR2 is FYEKMQ (reference sequence). V lost 5 bases and J lost 2; bases outside the gene matches: 14. The chain's CDR3 is CASSPYHLAGRPYNEQFF. CDR3 sequence (DNA): TGTGCCAGCAGCCCTTACCACCTAGCGGGCCGCCCCTACAATGAGCAGTTCTTC.

V gene TRBV14 combines with J gene TRBJ2-7; no definite D call. The CDR3 has 12 residues. CDR1 is SGHDN and CDR2 is FVKESK in the germline V gene. V lost 5 bases to trimming and J lost 8 bases, with 13 bases between them. CDR3 loop: CASSDSRIQQYF. The CDR3 region has the DNA TGTGCCAGCAGCGACTCTCGGATCCAGCAGTACTTC.

The chain employs TRBV29-1 and TRBJ1-2; D uncertain. Germline V gene data show CDR1 as SQVTM and CDR2 as ANQGSEA. Between the trimmed V and J ends, which lost 0 bases and 3 bases, there was a span of 11 bases. The CDR3 runs 14 residues. Written as DNA, the CDR3 is TGCAGCGTTGAAGATTTCGCAGAATACTATGGCTACACCTTC. This sequence encodes CSVEDFAEYYGYTF.

This clone was detected a few times. The rearrangement links TRBV3-1 (or the pseudogene TRBV3-2) to TRBJ2-5, with a possible D match to TRBD2 (7 bases). CDR1 and CDR2 (germline): LGHDT, YNNKEL (reference sequence). The CDR3 extends over 13 amino acids. With 7 bases removed from V and 2 bases from J, the gap between germline ends came to 11 bases. CDR3 sequence: CASNRGAQETQYF. The CDR3 DNA reads as TGTGCCAGCAATCGGGGGGCTCAAGAGACCCAGTACTTC.

This clone was seen a single time. V usage is TRBV5-1 and J usage is TRBJ1-1; 9 bases match TRBD1. Unmatched junction bases numbered 8, after V lost 4 bases and J lost 4 bases. Germline loops: CDR1 SGHRS, CDR2 YFSETQ. The CDR3 totals 15 residues. CDR3 bases: TGCGCCAGCAGCAATGTACAGGGGGCAGGCACTGAAGCTTTCTTT. Encoded protein: CASSNVQGAGTEAFF.